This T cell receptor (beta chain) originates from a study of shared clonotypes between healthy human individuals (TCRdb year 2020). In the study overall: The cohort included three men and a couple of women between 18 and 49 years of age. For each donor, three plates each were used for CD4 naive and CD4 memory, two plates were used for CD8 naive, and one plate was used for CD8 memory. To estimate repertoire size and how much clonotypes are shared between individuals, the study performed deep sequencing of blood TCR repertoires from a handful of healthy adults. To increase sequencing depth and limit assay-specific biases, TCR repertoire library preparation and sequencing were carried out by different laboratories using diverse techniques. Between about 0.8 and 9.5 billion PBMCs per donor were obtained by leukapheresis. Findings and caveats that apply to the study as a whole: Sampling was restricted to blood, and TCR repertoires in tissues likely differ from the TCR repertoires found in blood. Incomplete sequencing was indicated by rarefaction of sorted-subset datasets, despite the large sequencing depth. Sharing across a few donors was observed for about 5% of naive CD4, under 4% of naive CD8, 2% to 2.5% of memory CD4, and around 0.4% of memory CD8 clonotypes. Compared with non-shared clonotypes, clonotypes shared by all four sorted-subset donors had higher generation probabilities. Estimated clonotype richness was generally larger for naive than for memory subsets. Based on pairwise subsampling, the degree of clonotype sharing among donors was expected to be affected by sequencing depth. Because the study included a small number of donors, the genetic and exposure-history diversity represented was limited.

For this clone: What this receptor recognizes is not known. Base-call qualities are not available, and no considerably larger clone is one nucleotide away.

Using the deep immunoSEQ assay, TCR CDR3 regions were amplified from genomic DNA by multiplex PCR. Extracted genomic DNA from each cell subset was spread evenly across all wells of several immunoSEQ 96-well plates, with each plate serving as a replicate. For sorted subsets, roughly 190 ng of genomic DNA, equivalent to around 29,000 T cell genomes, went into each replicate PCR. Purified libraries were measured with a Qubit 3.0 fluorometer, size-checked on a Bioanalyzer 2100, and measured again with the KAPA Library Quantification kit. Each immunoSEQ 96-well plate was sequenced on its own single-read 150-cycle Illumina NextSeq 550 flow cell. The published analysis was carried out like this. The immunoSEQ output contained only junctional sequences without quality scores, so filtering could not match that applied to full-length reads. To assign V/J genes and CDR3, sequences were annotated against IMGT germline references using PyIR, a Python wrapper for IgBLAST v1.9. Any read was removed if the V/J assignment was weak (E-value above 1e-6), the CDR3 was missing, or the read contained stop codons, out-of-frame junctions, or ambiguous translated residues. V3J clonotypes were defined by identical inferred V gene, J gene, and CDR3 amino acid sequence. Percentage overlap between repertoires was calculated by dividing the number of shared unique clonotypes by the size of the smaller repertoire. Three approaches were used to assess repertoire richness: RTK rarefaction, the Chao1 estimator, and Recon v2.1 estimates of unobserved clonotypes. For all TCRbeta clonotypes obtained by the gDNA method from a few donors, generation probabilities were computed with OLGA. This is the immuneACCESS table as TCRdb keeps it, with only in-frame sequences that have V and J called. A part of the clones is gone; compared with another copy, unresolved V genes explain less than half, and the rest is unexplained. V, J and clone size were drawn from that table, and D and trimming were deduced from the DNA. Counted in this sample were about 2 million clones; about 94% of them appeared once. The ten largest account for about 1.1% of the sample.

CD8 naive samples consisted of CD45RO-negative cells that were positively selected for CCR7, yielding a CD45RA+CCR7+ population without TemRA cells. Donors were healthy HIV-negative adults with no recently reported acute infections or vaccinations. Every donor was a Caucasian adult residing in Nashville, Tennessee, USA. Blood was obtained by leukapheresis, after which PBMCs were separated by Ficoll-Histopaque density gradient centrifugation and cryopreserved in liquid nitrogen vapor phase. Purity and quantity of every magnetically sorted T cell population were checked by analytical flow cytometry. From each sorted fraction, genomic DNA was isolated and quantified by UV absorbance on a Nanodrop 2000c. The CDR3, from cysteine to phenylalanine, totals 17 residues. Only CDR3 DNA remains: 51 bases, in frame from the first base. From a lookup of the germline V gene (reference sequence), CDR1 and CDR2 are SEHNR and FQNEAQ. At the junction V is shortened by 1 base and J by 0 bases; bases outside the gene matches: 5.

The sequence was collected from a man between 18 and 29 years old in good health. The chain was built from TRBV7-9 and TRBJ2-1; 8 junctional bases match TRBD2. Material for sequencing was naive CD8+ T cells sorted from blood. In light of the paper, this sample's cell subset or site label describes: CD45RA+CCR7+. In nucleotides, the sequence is TGTGCCAGCAGCTTAGTAAGCGGGGGTTACTCCTACAATGAGCAGTTCTTC. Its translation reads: CASSLVSGGYSYNEQFF.